One and the same sample provided the 11 T cell receptor beta chains below, sequenced in a study of cytomegalovirus exposure and HLA in healthy donors. PCR primers comprised 60 Vbeta and 13 Jbeta primers. Some clones are missing from TCRdb's copy, which holds only in-frame ones; the method was immunoSEQ multiplex PCR. The sample gives approximately 140,000 clones, 75% of which show up once; about 3.5% is in the top ten. Sample: PBMCs. The receptor set was obtained from a man aged 40-55 years in good health and CMV-seronegative.

The J gene is TRBJ2-7, the V gene TRBV18; TRBD1 matches 9 bases. V shed 5 bases, J shed 6 bases, and the junction held 8 bases outside the gene matches. This CDR3 is 14 amino acids long. The germline V gene has CDR1 KGHSH and CDR2 LQKENI. Here the CDR3 reads CASSGGTGKFEQYF. The CDR3 region has the DNA TGTGCCAGCTCAGGGGGGACAGGGAAATTCGAGCAGTACTTC. Full variable domain (outside the CDR3, taken from reference TRBV18 and TRBJ2-7): NAGVMQNPRHLVRRRGQEARLRCSPMKGHSHVYWYRQLPEEGLKFMVYLQKENIIDESGMPKERFSAEFPKEGPSILRIQQVVRGDSAAYFCASSGGTGKFEQYFGPGTRLTVT.

The gene calls are TRBV7-9 and TRBJ2-7; 8 nucleotides agree with TRBD1. Trimming removed 4 bases from V and 0 bases from J; junction bases left unmatched: 11. Germline V lookup: CDR1 SEHNR, CDR2 FQNEAQ (reference sequence). The CDR3 totals 17 residues. CDR3 sequence reads: CASSSRIGQGNSYEQYF. The DNA for the CDR3 is TGTGCCAGCAGCTCCCGAATAGGACAGGGAAACTCCTACGAGCAGTACTTC.

The V and J genes are TRBV2 and TRBJ2-1, with 8 bases aligning to TRBD1. V lost 8 bases to trimming and J lost 9 bases; unmatched junction nucleotides: 9. CDR1 and CDR2 (germline): SNHLY, FYNNEI. This CDR3 spans 13 amino acids. The DNA of the CDR3 is TGTGCCAGCGCCTACACAGACAGGGGTGAGCAGTTCTTC. Translating gives CASAYTDRGEQFF.

The chain employs TRBV2 and TRBJ1-5; the match to TRBD1 covers 7 bases. This CDR3 spans 16 amino acids. The ends lost 6 bases at V and 7 bases at J; junction bases unmatched: 15. Per germline, CDR1 SNHLY and CDR2 FYNNEI. CDR3 sequence reads: CASSGTPGQRSQPQHF. For the CDR3, the DNA is TGTGCCAGCAGCGGAACCCCGGGACAGCGCTCCCAGCCCCAGCATTTT.

The J gene is TRBJ1-1, the V gene TRBV5-5; TRBD1 matches 9 bases. The CDR3 consists of 15 residues. The germline V gene has CDR1 SGHKS and CDR2 YYEKEE (reference sequence). Losses at the gene ends were 4 bases for V and 0 bases for J; bases not matched to a gene: 4. CDR3 in amino acids: CASSRGQGLNTEAFF. The DNA for the CDR3 is TGTGCCAGCAGCCGGGGACAGGGCCTGAACACTGAAGCTTTCTTT. The full variable domain, in which reference TRBV5-5 and TRBJ1-1 provide the parts outside the CDR3, is DAGVTQSPTHLIKTRGQQVTLRCSPISGHKSVSWYQQVLGQGPQFIFQYYEKEERGRGNFPDRFSARQFPNYSSELNVNALLLGDSALYLCASSRGQGLNTEAFFGQGTRLTVV.

The chain employs TRBV2 and TRBJ2-7; TRBD2 matches at 10 bases. The CDR3 covers 16 residues. J gave up 2 bases and V 4 bases, and 8 bases lay outside the gene matches. From germline, CDR1 is SNHLY and CDR2 FYNNEI. CDR3 protein: CASSVQAGGGPYEQYF. DNA for the CDR3: TGTGCCAGCAGTGTCCAAGCGGGGGGGGGACCCTACGAGCAGTACTTC.

This clone was seen a single time. CDR3 sequence (DNA): TGCGCCAGCAGCTTGGTTGGGACAGGGTATGGAAACACCATATATTTT. Residues: CASSLVGTGYGNTIYF. V is TRBV5-1 and J is TRBJ1-3, with TRBD1 matching over 9 bases. Germline lookup yields CDR1 SGHRS and CDR2 YFSETQ. With V trimmed by 0 bases and J by 3 bases, 4 bases remained unmatched. There are 16 residues in the CDR3.

This chain uses TRBV5-1 with TRBJ2-1; maybe TRBD2 (6 bases). Trimming shortened V by 2 bases and J by 9 bases, and 9 bases separated the two germline ends. The CDR3 is 12 amino acids. Germline V CDR1 and CDR2: SGHRS, YFSETQ. The CDR3 loop is CASSFEAGEQFF. Here the CDR3 DNA reads TGCGCCAGCAGCTTCGAAGCGGGTGAGCAGTTCTTC. The full variable domain, with the rest looked up from reference TRBV5-1 and TRBJ2-1, is KAGVTQTPRYLIKTRGQQVTLSCSPISGHRSVSWYQQTPGQGLQFLFEYFSETQRNKGNFPGRFSGRQFSNSRSEMNVSTLELGDSALYLCASSFEAGEQFFGPGTRLTVL.

CDR3 amino acids: CASSYAQGQRGNTIYF. CDR3 bases: TGTGCCAGCAGCTACGCTCAAGGACAGAGAGGAAACACCATATATTTT. The V and J genes are TRBV5-6 and TRBJ1-3; D may be TRBD1 (6 bases). The CDR3 is 16 amino acids. In germline, CDR1 is SGHDT, CDR2 YYEEEE. V shed 3 bases and J shed 4 bases, with 17 bases lying between them.

This clone turned up a few times. This rearrangement joins TRBV7-3 to TRBJ1-1; D may be TRBD1 (6 bases). V was cut by 5 bases and J by 1 base, with 11 bases left in between. The germline V gene encodes CDR1 SGHTA and CDR2 FQGTGA. The CDR3 consists of 14 residues. CDR3 in DNA: TGTGCCAGCAGCCCAGGGGTCTGGAACACTGAAGCTTTCTTT. Residues: CASSPGVWNTEAFF.

V usage is TRBV10-1 and J usage is TRBJ2-7, with D perhaps matching TRBD1 (5 bases). Germline CDR1 is WNHNN and CDR2 is SYGVQD (reference sequence). Trimming took 7 bases from V and 6 from J, leaving 13 bases between them. This CDR3 comprises 12 residues. CDR3 sequence (DNA): TGCGCCAGCAAGACAGTTACCCTCGAGCAGTACTTC. Its protein is CASKTVTLEQYF.